This T cell receptor beta chain came from a study of T cell repertoires in cytomegalovirus infection. Study details: Signatures in public TCR beta sequences pointed to both CMV infection and matching HLA type.

Findings and limits, study-wide: HLA-C-restricted TCR beta clonotypes specific for CMV led the ex vivo response. Pooled public TCR beta family frequency picked out CMV carriers with the relevant HLA.

TCRdb reprocessed the reads via MiXCR and lists one record per CDR3 protein. Here the sample spans around 240,000 distinct CDR3 sequences, roughly 23% being singletons. This clonotype was counted a few times. Its antigen is unidentified. The specimen was CD8+ T cells from PBMCs. This sequence was found in a human donor in good health (CMV status not recorded). Some clones in this sample may be carry-over from other donors' samples.

CDR3 DNA: TGTGCCAGCAGCTTAACAGGGGAGGGGCGCTACGAGCAGTACTTC. Protein: CASSLTGEGRYEQYF. J is TRBJ2-7 and V is TRBV7-2, with D perhaps given as TRBD1 or TRBD2 (7 bases each). The CDR3 runs to 15 residues. V lost 2 bases and J 3 bases, leaving 14 bases between the germline ends. From germline, CDR1 is SGHTA and CDR2 FQGNSA.